A selection of T cell receptor beta chains follows, all from one sample in a study of cytomegalovirus exposure and HLA in healthy donors. Only in-frame clones appear in the TCRdb table, and some are missing; sequencing was by immunoSEQ multiplex PCR. The data hold 130,000 to 150,000 clones, with 72% observed a single time. Sequencing was performed on PBMCs. The receptors come from a man in his forties in good health and CMV-seronegative. CDR3s include the opening cysteine and the closing phenylalanine or tryptophan. Each record gives: D gene, J gene, clone size, V gene, CDR3 protein, CDR3 DNA. D genes are given only for firm matches. Size tells how often a clone was seen (once, few, many) or the class of an expanded clone, and some rows leave it out.

TRBD1 | TRBJ2-7 | . | TRBV2 | CASSEGQGDYYEQYF | TGTGCCAGCAGTGAGGGACAGGGGGATTACTACGAGCAGTACTTC
. | TRBJ2-5 | . | TRBV28 | CASSQGQETQYF | TGTGCCAGCAGTCAGGGGCAGGAGACCCAGTACTTC
. | TRBJ1-6 | . | TRBV13 | CASSSTPMRTANNSPLHF | TGTGCCAGCAGCTCGACGCCGATGAGGACAGCTAATAATTCACCCCTCCACTTT
TRBD1 | TRBJ1-2 | . | TRBV19 | CASSSQRDRSWGYTF | TGTGCCAGTAGTAGCCAAAGGGACAGGTCATGGGGCTACACCTTC
. | TRBJ2-7 | . | TRBV2 | CASSLELYEQYF | TGTGCCAGCAGCCTAGAACTATACGAGCAGTACTTC
TRBD1 | TRBJ1-1 | . | TRBV19 | CASSTTQGFRAEAFF | TGTGCCAGTAGTACAACACAGGGGTTTCGAGCTGAAGCTTTCTTT
. | TRBJ2-7 | . | TRBV6-1 | CASKLEQGSYEQYF | TGTGCCAGCAAATTAGAACAGGGAAGCTACGAGCAGTACTTC
TRBD1 | TRBJ1-1 | . | TRBV10-1 | CASSLDRTDTEAFF | TGCGCCAGCAGTTTGGACAGGACGGACACTGAAGCTTTCTTT
TRBD2 | TRBJ2-5 | . | TRBV9 | CASSEGGSGRSGGETQYF | TGTGCCAGCAGCGAGGGTGGTAGCGGGAGATCTGGAGGAGAGACCCAGTACTTC
TRBD1 | TRBJ2-1 | . | TRBV6-1 | CASSEDRGPNEQFF | TGTGCCAGCAGTGAGGACAGGGGCCCAAATGAGCAGTTCTTC
TRBD2 | TRBJ2-1 | . | TRBV5-5 | CASSSSGTSGGAFRNEQFF | TGTGCCAGCAGCTCGTCCGGGACTAGCGGGGGGGCTTTCCGCAATGAGCAGTTCTTC
TRBD2 | TRBJ2-7 | . | TRBV27 | CASSALAGGYEQYF | TGTGCCAGCAGTGCACTAGCGGGGGGCTACGAGCAGTACTTC
. | TRBJ2-2 | . | TRBV6-1 | CASRADTGELFF | TGTGCCAGCAGGGCGGACACCGGGGAGCTGTTTTTT
TRBD1 | TRBJ1-1 | once | TRBV25-1 | CASSAMDRAGEAFF | TGTGCCAGCAGTGCGATGGACAGGGCCGGTGAAGCTTTCTTT
. | TRBJ1-1 | . | TRBV5-1 | CASSAPQGNTEAFF | TGCGCCAGCAGCGCCCCACAGGGGAACACTGAAGCTTTCTTT
. | TRBJ1-1 | . | TRBV11-3 | CASSLGAPNTEAFF | TGTGCCAGCAGCTTAGGGGCCCCGAACACTGAAGCTTTCTTT
. | TRBJ1-1 | few | TRBV10-2 | CASSLSQMNTEAFF | TGCGCCAGCAGTCTGTCCCAGATGAACACTGAAGCTTTCTTT
. | TRBJ1-2 | . | TRBV2 | CASSEVRGYTF | TGTGCCAGCAGTGAGGTCAGGGGCTACACCTTC
TRBD1 | TRBJ2-1 | . | TRBV5-4 | CASRKMTGDNEQFF | TGTGCCAGCAGGAAAATGACAGGGGACAATGAGCAGTTCTTC
. | TRBJ1-1 | . | TRBV7-9 | CASSFVAGAHKTEAFF | TGTGCCAGCAGCTTCGTGGCAGGGGCCCATAAGACTGAAGCTTTCTTT
. | TRBJ2-5 | . | TRBV12-5 | CASGLYTGIQETQYF | TGTGCTAGTGGTTTATATACAGGAATTCAAGAGACCCAGTACTTC
TRBD1 | TRBJ1-6 | . | TRBV18 | CASSRGRNSPLHF | TGTGCCAGCTCCAGGGGGAGAAATTCACCCCTCCACTTT
. | TRBJ1-4 | . | TRBV7-8 | CASSLGFVQGGEKLFF | TGTGCCAGCAGCTTAGGTTTCGTCCAGGGCGGTGAAAAACTGTTTTTT
TRBD1 | TRBJ1-6 | . | TRBV30 | CAWSVPLYLLLRDRGNSPLHF | TGTGCCTGGAGTGTACCCCTTTACCTCCTTCTAAGGGACAGGGGTAATTCACCCCTCCACTTT
TRBD1 | TRBJ1-6 | . | TRBV7-2 | CASTQGASYNSPLHF | TGTGCCAGCACCCAGGGGGCTTCCTATAATTCACCCCTCCACTTT
TRBD2 | TRBJ2-5 | once | TRBV10-3 | CAISERLAEETQYF | TGTGCCATCAGTGAGAGACTAGCGGAAGAGACCCAGTACTTC
. | TRBJ2-7 | once | TRBV6-5 | CASSSGGWQLYEQYF | TGTGCCAGCAGCTCAGGGGGGTGGCAACTCTACGAGCAGTACTTC
. | TRBJ1-1 | . | TRBV7-8 | CASTPTQARNTEAFF | TGTGCCAGCACCCCGACCCAGGCGAGGAACACTGAAGCTTTCTTT
. | TRBJ1-1 | . | TRBV5-1 | CASSWAGHTEAFF | TGCGCCAGCAGCTGGGCAGGGCACACTGAAGCTTTCTTT
. | TRBJ1-5 | few | TRBV6-5 | CASSFHLNQPQHF | TGTGCCAGCAGTTTTCACTTGAATCAGCCCCAGCATTTT
. | TRBJ1-3 | . | TRBV6-5 | CASRIRDSSGNTIYF | TGTGCCAGCAGAATCAGGGATTCCTCTGGAAACACCATATATTTT
TRBD1 | TRBJ1-2 | . | TRBV2 | CASSEAPQGNYGYTF | TGTGCCAGCAGTGAAGCGCCACAGGGGAATTATGGCTACACCTTC
. | TRBJ2-2 | . | TRBV19 | CASSPNTGELFF | TGTGCCAGTAGTCCTAACACCGGGGAGCTGTTTTTT
. | TRBJ2-5 | few | TRBV9 | CASSETGETQYF | TGTGCCAGCAGCGAGACCGGGGAGACCCAGTACTTC
. | TRBJ1-1 | . | TRBV18 | CASSRSTGLNTEAFF | TGTGCCAGCTCAAGGTCCACAGGCTTGAACACTGAAGCTTTCTTT
TRBD1 | TRBJ2-3 | once | TRBV12-5 | CASGPVWGQGTDTQYF | TGTGCTAGTGGCCCTGTTTGGGGACAGGGTACAGATACGCAGTATTTT
. | TRBJ2-1 | few | TRBV10-2 | CASKIGSVPYNEQFF | TGCGCCAGCAAAATCGGGTCAGTACCTTACAATGAGCAGTTCTTC
TRBD1 | TRBJ2-1 | once | TRBV6-5 | CASSYDRANEQFF | TGTGCCAGCAGTTACGACAGGGCTAATGAGCAGTTCTTC
. | TRBJ2-7 | . | TRBV5-4 | CASSPGGGVNSYEQYF | TGTGCCAGCAGCCCCGGAGGAGGGGTAAACTCCTACGAGCAGTACTTC
TRBD1 | TRBJ1-2 | . | TRBV7-6 | CASSFTGGGGYTF | TGTGCCAGCAGCTTCACAGGGGGTGGTGGCTACACCTTC
TRBD1 | TRBJ1-6 | . | TRBV27 | CASTLVAGGVSPLHF | TGTGCCAGCACCCTAGTGGCAGGGGGCGTCTCACCCCTCCACTTT
. | TRBJ2-3 | once | TRBV18 | CASSEQGTGGDTQYF | TGTGCCAGCTCAGAACAGGGGACTGGAGGAGATACGCAGTATTTT
TRBD2 | TRBJ2-7 | . | TRBV7-2 | CASSLAGGPGEQYF | TGTGCCAGCAGCTTAGCGGGAGGGCCCGGCGAGCAGTACTTC
. | TRBJ2-7 | . | TRBV6-1 | CAEVEGPVTSYEQYF | TGTGCCGAGGTGGAGGGGCCCGTTACGTCCTACGAGCAGTACTTC
. | TRBJ1-1 | few | TRBV19 | CASSIRDTEAFF | TGTGCCAGTAGTATACGGGACACTGAAGCTTTCTTT